The source of this T cell receptor beta chain is a study of Ad26.COV2.S vaccination and SARS-CoV-2 variants. Study information: As a participant in COV1001, the donor was in the Ad26.COV2.S trial arm. Regarding the study as a whole: A substantial breadth of spike-specific CD8+ and CD4+ T cell responses after vaccination has been reported. Greater spike-specific TCR breadth was seen in vaccine recipients than in placebo recipients.

This table comes from immunoSEQ multiplex PCR, and its TCRdb copy is limited to in-frame clones, with some not included. The data contain approximately 360,000 clones, 83% of them singletons. V was cut by 6 bases and J by 4 bases, with 15 bases left in between. Germline CDR1 reads SNHLY; CDR2 reads FYNNEI. The CDR3 extends over 14 amino acids. Treatment given: some 20 received Ad26.COV2.S at low or high dose, single or two shots; several received placebo; per-sample allocation not given. Sampling was performed 63 days after the first vaccine or placebo injection. Note on this clone: Antigen specificity is unknown.

The source was peripheral blood, collected in a trial of Ad26.COV2.S vaccine versus placebo. This sequence originates from a person between 18 and 59 years old who received the Ad26.COV2.S COVID-19 vaccine or a placebo. The chain couples TRBV2 to TRBJ1-1, with D tentatively TRBD1 (6 bases). This CDR3 reads CASSANREGTEAFF. DNA for the CDR3: TGTGCCAGCAGCGCGAACAGGGAGGGCACTGAAGCTTTCTTT.